A single sample is the source of the 27 T cell receptor beta chains below, sequenced in a study of blood T cell repertoires in COVID-19. Sequencing used immunoSEQ multiplex PCR; TCRdb keeps in-frame clones, though not all of them. Of 200,000 to 250,000 clones in the sample, 85% to 90% are singletons; the top ten hold about 4.1%. Specimen: peripheral blood. Receptors originate from a man between 45 and 60 years old with acute or convalescent COVID-19.

The chain joins TRBV9 to TRBJ1-6; D not certain. The CDR3 is 15 amino acids. Germline CDR1 SGDLS, CDR2 YYNGEE. The V end lost 3 bases, the J end lost 7 bases, and 14 bases lay between the germline ends. CDR3 sequence: CASSAQGGYNSPLHF. CDR3 DNA sequence: TGTGCCAGCAGCGCCCAAGGAGGGTACAATTCACCCCTCCACTTT.

The chain combines TRBV2 with TRBJ2-7; TRBD2 agrees at 13 bases. Unmatched junction bases numbered 14, after V lost 10 bases and J lost 2 bases. Germline CDR1 and CDR2: SNHLY and FYNNEI. The CDR3 loop spans 17 amino acids. CDR3 bases: TGTGCCAACCTTGGGACTAGCGGGGTCAAGGACGCCTACGAGCAGTACTTC. Translated: CANLGTSGVKDAYEQYF.

The J gene is TRBJ1-1, the V gene TRBV4-1, with D possibly matching TRBD1 (5 bases). The germline V and J ends were trimmed by 1 base and 5 bases, with 14 bases remaining between them. CDR3 length: 15 amino acids. Germline V gene sequence: CDR1 MGHRA, CDR2 YSYEKL. The DNA for the CDR3 is TGCGCCAGCAGCCAAGCTTGGAGGGGTCGAACTGAAGCTTTCTTT. Translation: CASSQAWRGRTEAFF.

This chain uses TRBV3-1 (or the pseudogene TRBV3-2) with TRBJ1-6; no definite D call. This CDR3 spans 15 amino acids. V was pared by 0 bases and J by 7 bases, with 10 bases between. Germline loops: CDR1 LGHDT, CDR2 YNNKEL (reference sequence). The CDR3 reads CASSQDWAANSPLHF. The CDR3 region has the DNA TGTGCCAGCAGCCAAGATTGGGCAGCCAATTCACCCCTCCACTTT.

The chain uses TRBV19 and TRBJ2-7; D is ambiguous. V lost 7 bases, J lost 0 bases, and 10 bases lay in between. CDR3 length: 13 residues. Looked up from germline, CDR1 is LNHDA and CDR2 is SQIVND (reference sequence). CDR3 sequence (DNA): TGTGCCAGTACCAACAGTCACTCCTACGAGCAGTACTTC. It yields the protein CASTNSHSYEQYF.

The V and J genes are TRBV2 and TRBJ1-5; D not resolved. The germline gives CDR1 SNHLY, CDR2 FYNNEI. With 2 bases removed from V and 7 bases from J, the gap between germline ends came to 9 bases. The CDR3 length is 13 residues. The CDR3 bases are TGTGCCAGCAGTGAACGGTCCGTCCAGCCCCAGCATTTT. Translated: CASSERSVQPQHF.

V and J are TRBV19 and TRBJ1-1; no clear D gene. The CDR3 contains 13 residues. Looked up from germline, CDR1 is LNHDA and CDR2 is SQIVND (reference sequence). V was shortened by 6 bases and J by 10 bases, with 18 bases between the two germline ends. CDR3 nucleotide sequence: TGTGCCAGTAGGGAACCGGCCAGACAAGGAGCTTTCTTT. Translating it yields CASREPARQGAFF.

This chain connects TRBV29-1 to TRBJ1-1; a weak D match, TRBD1 (5 bases). The length of the CDR3 is 13 residues. The germline V and J ends were trimmed by 7 bases and 3 bases, with 15 bases remaining between them. Germline V gene lookup returns CDR1 SQVTM and CDR2 ANQGSEA. For the CDR3, the DNA is TGCAGCGCTGGAAGGGGCCCGTACACTGAAGCTTTCTTT. Residues: CSAGRGPYTEAFF.

The DNA of the CDR3 is TGTGCCAGCAGCTTAGATCCAGGGATAGGCGCTGAAGCTTTCTTT. It yields the protein CASSLDPGIGAEAFF. This rearrangement joins TRBV7-6 to TRBJ1-1; a possible D gene is TRBD1 (5 bases). The CDR3 is made up of 15 amino acids. With 1 base removed from V and 6 bases from J, the gap between germline ends came to 15 bases. Looked up from germline, CDR1 is SGHVS and CDR2 is FNYEAQ.

The chain has TRBV29-1 and TRBJ1-2; D might be TRBD1 (5 bases). The V and J ends lost 3 bases and 8 bases respectively, with 13 bases between them. The germline gives CDR1 SQVTM, CDR2 ANQGSEA. There are 12 residues in the CDR3. In DNA, the CDR3 is TGCAGCGTTGATAAGGGGAGGAGCGGCTACACCTTC. It specifies CSVDKGRSGYTF.

This clone showed up just a few times. J is TRBJ1-5 and V is TRBV3-1 (or the pseudogene TRBV3-2); tentative D call: TRBD1 (6 bases). Germline CDR1 LGHDT, CDR2 YNNKEL (reference sequence). With 2 bases removed from V and 8 bases from J, the gap between germline ends came to 13 bases. This CDR3 spans 14 amino acids. CDR3 region: CASSQWSGEKPQHF. CDR3 nucleotide sequence: TGTGCCAGCAGCCAATGGTCAGGGGAAAAGCCCCAGCATTTT.

The chain employs TRBV7-8 and TRBJ1-2, with D uncertain. Trimming shortened V by 5 bases and J by 3 bases, and 22 bases separated the two germline ends. This CDR3 contains 17 residues. CDR1 and CDR2 from the germline V gene are SGHVS and FQNEAQ. The CDR3 DNA sequence: TGTGCCAGCAGCCGCCGAGCACCTGAGGGCCCCTACTATGGCTACACCTTC. Amino acids: CASSRRAPEGPYYGYTF.

V usage is TRBV29-1 and J usage is TRBJ2-7, with 9 bases identical to TRBD1. The length of the CDR3 is 13 residues. V lost 7 bases and J lost 5; bases outside the gene matches: 9. The germline gives CDR1 SQVTM, CDR2 ANQGSEA. CDR3 DNA: TGCAGCGCCTCCGGGGACAGGGAGGACGAGCAGTACTTC. The encoded protein is CSASGDREDEQYF.

The CDR3 here is CASTEIPTEAFF. The CDR3 DNA reads as TGTGCCAGCACCGAGATCCCAACCGAAGCTTTCTTT. The V gene is TRBV2, the J gene TRBJ1-1; D gene unclear. The CDR3 consists of 12 residues. Germline assignment: CDR1 SNHLY and CDR2 FYNNEI. V was shortened by 7 bases and J by 8 bases, with 14 bases between the two germline ends.

A few counts support this clone. This chain links TRBV10-3 with TRBJ2-7; 7 positions agree with TRBD2. In germline, CDR1 is ENHRY, CDR2 SYGVKD. J was trimmed by 6 bases and V by 3 bases; bases with no gene match: 8. CDR3 length equals 14 residues. The DNA of the CDR3 is TGTGCCATCAGTGATCCGACTAGCAGTCGCGAGCAGTACTTC. It encodes CAISDPTSSREQYF.

This chain links TRBV5-1 with TRBJ1-6; D is unresolved. Between the trimmed V and J ends, which lost 0 bases and 0 bases, there was a span of 7 bases. The CDR3 has 16 residues. Germline-derived CDR1 and CDR2 are SGHRS and YFSETQ. The CDR3 reads CASSLDIPSYNSPLHF. CDR3 nucleotide sequence: TGCGCCAGCAGCTTGGACATCCCCTCCTATAATTCACCCCTCCACTTT.

The V gene is TRBV6-2 or TRBV6-3, the J gene TRBJ2-3; D is perhaps TRBD1 (5 bases). Trimming took off 3 bases at V and 0 bases at J, with 10 bases between the two ends. Germline V CDR1 and CDR2: MNHEY, SVGEGT. The CDR3 is 15 amino acids. The CDR3 loop reads CASSYRRGSTDTQYF. CDR3 DNA sequence: TGTGCCAGCAGTTATCGTAGGGGCAGCACAGATACGCAGTATTTT.

This chain connects TRBV3-1 (or the pseudogene TRBV3-2) to TRBJ1-6; D gene unclear. Germline loops: CDR1 LGHDT, CDR2 YNNKEL (reference sequence). The ends were cut back, 1 base at V and 10 bases at J, with 5 bases in the middle. This CDR3 comprises 12 residues. The CDR3 loop reads CASSQGLSPLHF. DNA for the CDR3: TGTGCCAGCAGCCAAGGCCTATCACCCCTCCACTTT.

This rearrangement joins TRBV2 to TRBJ2-3, with a tentative D call TRBD2 (6 bases). Per the germline V gene, CDR1 is SNHLY and CDR2 is FYNNEI. This CDR3 region has 14 residues. V lost 3 bases to trimming and J lost 2 bases, with 9 bases between them. CDR3 coding DNA: TGTGCCAGCAGTGAGGGCGGGAACACAGATACGCAGTATTTT. It encodes CASSEGGNTDTQYF.

The rearrangement joins TRBV4-1 to TRBJ1-2; D gene ambiguous. The germline gives CDR1 MGHRA, CDR2 YSYEKL. Trimming took off 4 bases at V and 8 bases at J, with 14 bases between the two ends. The CDR3 is 13 amino acids. CDR3 sequence (DNA): TGCGCCAGCAGCCCAAGCGAGGTGGCCGGCTACACCTTC. Encoded protein: CASSPSEVAGYTF.

This clone was counted only a few times. V and J are TRBV10-1 and TRBJ1-1; maybe TRBD1 (5 bases). This CDR3 has 13 amino acids. Trimming stripped 3 bases from V and 5 bases from J, with 10 bases between. Germline values: CDR1 WNHNN, CDR2 SYGVQD (reference sequence). DNA for the CDR3: TGCGCCAGCAGTGAAGCAGGGATAACTGAAGCTTTCTTT. As protein: CASSEAGITEAFF.

This sequence joins TRBV5-5 and TRBJ2-4; maybe TRBD2 (5 bases). The CDR3 runs 15 residues. The V gene lost 4 bases and the J gene lost 10 bases, with 21 bases spanning the gap. Per the germline V gene, CDR1 is SGHKS and CDR2 is YYEKEE (reference sequence). This CDR3 is CASSIHGISGRIQYF. In DNA, the CDR3 is TGTGCCAGCAGCATCCACGGGATTTCCGGGCGGATTCAGTACTTC.

The chain recombines TRBV7-9 with TRBJ2-5; unclear D gene. Germline V gene data show CDR1 as SEHNR and CDR2 as FQNEAQ (reference sequence). Trimming stripped 5 bases from V and 5 bases from J, with 12 bases between. This CDR3 has 13 residues. The CDR3: CASSPDSPETQYF. The CDR3 DNA reads as TGTGCCAGCAGCCCCGACTCGCCGGAGACCCAGTACTTC.

The V gene is TRBV19, the J gene TRBJ1-1; maybe TRBD1 (6 bases). Trimming left V 4 bases short and J 0 bases short, with 12 bases between. The CDR3 is 15 amino acids. Germline V gives CDR1 LNHDA, CDR2 SQIVND (reference sequence). The CDR3 loop is CASSTIRQVNTEAFF. CDR3 nucleotide sequence: TGTGCCAGTAGTACAATCCGACAGGTGAACACTGAAGCTTTCTTT.

The chain uses TRBV7-9 and TRBJ1-3; weak D call: TRBD1 (5 bases). The V gene's germline CDR1 is SEHNR and CDR2 FQNEAQ (reference sequence). V lost 5 bases, J lost 0 bases, and 17 bases lay in between. CDR3 length: 17 amino acids. The CDR3 protein is CASSKSGTAVSGNTIYF. DNA of the CDR3: TGTGCCAGCAGCAAATCCGGGACTGCCGTCTCTGGAAACACCATATATTTT.

This clone is medium-sized by share. The V gene is TRBV11-2, the J gene TRBJ2-3, with 10 bases aligning to TRBD2. Germline values: CDR1 SGHAT, CDR2 FQNNGV. Unmatched junction bases numbered 11, after V lost 1 base and J lost 1 base. CDR3 length: 19 residues. CDR3 loop: CASSLGALAGGWRTDTQYF. The CDR3 DNA is TGTGCCAGCAGCTTAGGGGCATTAGCGGGGGGCTGGCGCACAGATACGCAGTATTTT.

CDR3 amino acids: CASSLLEEAEAFF. The CDR3 DNA follows: TGCGCCAGCAGCTTGCTTGAAGAGGCTGAAGCTTTCTTT. The chain has TRBV5-1 and TRBJ1-1; D call uncertain. The length of the CDR3 is 13 residues. CDR1 and CDR2 (germline): SGHRS, YFSETQ. V lost 1 base, J lost 6 bases, and 10 bases lay in between.